This T cell receptor (beta chain) was captured by sequencing in a study of blood T cell repertoires in COVID-19. Sequencing was performed with immunoSEQ multiplex PCR; in TCRdb, only in-frame clones are kept and a portion is missing. The data hold around 160,000 clones, with roughly 82% observed a single time. The sequencing sample was made of PBMCs or T cells enriched from blood (not recorded which). This TCR came from a man in his fifties who had recovered from COVID-19.

Here the CDR3 reads CASSLRSPTASNEKLFF. The CDR3 DNA reads as TGTGCCAGCAGTTTGAGGTCTCCGACTGCAAGTAATGAAAAACTGTTTTTT. This chain joins TRBV27 and TRBJ1-4, with D uncertain. Germline V CDR1 and CDR2: MNHEY, SMNVEV (reference sequence). The CDR3 covers 17 residues. The germline V and J ends were trimmed by 3 bases and 4 bases, with 18 bases remaining between them.